Listed here are 9 T cell receptor beta chains from one sample, sequenced in a study of blood T cell repertoires in COVID-19. Profiling relied on immunoSEQ multiplex PCR, and the TCRdb table lists in-frame clones only, not all of them. The repertoire holds 60,000 to 80,000 clones, with 75% to 90% as singletons. The sequenced sample was peripheral blood. The receptor source for this set is a man aged 55 to 70 with acute or convalescent COVID-19.

This chain connects TRBV29-1 to TRBJ2-7, with 7 bases lining up with TRBD1. Trimming removed 5 bases from V and 4 bases from J; junction bases left unmatched: 2. The germline CDR1 and CDR2 sequences are SQVTM and ANQGSEA. The CDR3 loop spans 11 amino acids. CDR3 protein: CSVLTGYEQYF. CDR3 DNA sequence: TGCAGCGTTCTGACAGGGTACGAGCAGTACTTC.

The gene calls are TRBV24-1 and TRBJ2-1; 8 bases are a match to TRBD2. J was trimmed by 1 base and V by 6 bases; bases with no gene match: 7. The CDR3 loop spans 16 amino acids. The germline V gene has CDR1 KGHDR and CDR2 SFDVKD. In DNA form, the CDR3 reads TGTGCCACCAGTCGGGGGGGCGGGGTATCCTACAATGAGCAGTTCTTC. Its protein product is CATSRGGGVSYNEQFF.

V is TRBV7-9 and J is TRBJ2-7; 11 positions match TRBD2. The CDR3 is 15 amino acids. V lost 4 bases and J lost 6; bases outside the gene matches: 8. The germline V gene encodes CDR1 SEHNR and CDR2 FQNEAQ (reference sequence). The CDR3 region is CASSSGLAGRSEQYF. The CDR3 DNA reads as TGTGCCAGCAGCTCAGGACTAGCGGGTCGGTCCGAGCAGTACTTC. Using reference TRBV7-9 and TRBJ2-7 for the parts outside the CDR3, the full variable domain is DTGVSQNPRHKITKRGQNVTFRCDPISEHNRLYWYRQTLGQGPEFLTYFQNEAQLEKSRLLSDRFSAERPKGSFSTLEIQRTEQGDSAMYLCASSSGLAGRSEQYFGPGTRLTVT.

The genes are TRBV6-6 and TRBJ1-1, with 7 bases matching TRBD1. The trim removed 4 bases at V and 4 bases at J, leaving 9 bases unmatched. The CDR3 sequence is 15 residues long. The germline V gene encodes CDR1 MNHNY and CDR2 SVGAGI (reference sequence). The CDR3 DNA follows: TGTGCCAGCAGTTCGCCGACAGGGATCGGCACTGAAGCTTTCTTT. Its translation is CASSSPTGIGTEAFF.

This chain joins TRBV2 and TRBJ1-1; tentatively, D is TRBD1 (6 bases). The V and J ends lost 6 bases and 5 bases respectively, with 16 bases between them. Per the germline V gene, CDR1 is SNHLY and CDR2 is FYNNEI. The CDR3 loop spans 14 amino acids. In nucleotides, the CDR3 is TGTGCCAGCAGGGACCTCAGGGGAAATACTGAAGCTTTCTTT. Translating gives CASRDLRGNTEAFF.

The rearrangement uses TRBV6-5 and TRBJ2-7, with TRBD2 matching 9 bases. CDR1 is MNHEY and CDR2 is SVGAGI in the germline V gene. There are 14 residues in the CDR3. V shed 5 bases and J 0 bases; nucleotides not matched to a gene: 2. For the CDR3, the DNA is TGTGCCAGCAGTCGCGGGGGGGACTCCTACGAGCAGTACTTC. Translation: CASSRGGDSYEQYF.

The chain links TRBV30 to TRBJ1-4; D gene ambiguous. The V end lost 3 bases, the J end lost 7 bases, and 15 bases lay between the germline ends. This CDR3 contains 14 residues. CDR1 is GTSNPN and CDR2 is SVGIG in the germline V gene (reference sequence). The CDR3 reads CAWSASGVSEKLFF. The CDR3 coding sequence is TGTGCCTGGAGCGCCTCCGGGGTGTCTGAAAAACTGTTTTTT.

This clone was observed a few times. The rearrangement links TRBV3-1 (or the pseudogene TRBV3-2) to TRBJ1-2; D is uncertain. This CDR3 is 12 amino acids long. V was trimmed by 4 bases and J by 7 bases, leaving 10 bases between them. The germline V gene has CDR1 LGHDT and CDR2 YNNKEL (reference sequence). The CDR3 sequence is CASSLEVGGYTF. CDR3 sequence (DNA): TGTGCCAGCAGCCTGGAGGTTGGTGGCTACACCTTC.

This clone has just one count. CDR3 protein: CASSIPDRDEKLFF. DNA for the CDR3: TGTGCCAGTAGTATTCCGGACAGGGACGAAAAACTGTTTTTT. V and J are TRBV19 and TRBJ1-4; 8 bases map to TRBD1. Germline lookup yields CDR1 LNHDA and CDR2 SQIVND (reference sequence). The CDR3 totals 14 residues. With 3 bases clipped from V and 8 bases from J, the junction kept 5 bases outside the gene matches.